Following are 13 T cell receptor beta chains from one sample sequenced in a study of vaccination and CD4 T cells after COVID-19. CD4+ T cells that had been cultured provided DNA sequenced with the Oncomine TCR Beta short-read assay. TCRdb independently ran MiXCR on the PCR reads; one entry per CDR3 protein. Here the sample spans 25,000 to 30,000 distinct CDR3 sequences, about 50% being singletons. Treatment indicated: roughly 11-day PBMC culture with coronavirus spike peptide pools or control peptides (ViraFEST assay). These receptors' antigens are unknown. The source material was CD4+ T cells from blood, cultured in vitro, sampled before SARS-CoV-2 vaccination. The receptors were sampled from a human donor who received a COVID-19 vaccine.

The chain links TRBV2 to TRBJ1-6; possible D gene TRBD1, 5 bases. The CDR3 is 17 amino acids. CDR1 and CDR2 (germline): SNHLY, FYNNEI. Trimming stripped 1 base from V and 0 bases from J, with 10 bases between. CDR3 DNA sequence: TGTGCCAGCAGTGAAGGGGGACGGAGCTCCTATAATTCACCCCTCCACTTT. Its translation is CASSEGGRSSYNSPLHF. The whole variable domain, remainder taken from reference TRBV2 and TRBJ1-6, is EPEVTQTPSHQVTQMGQEVILRCVPISNHLYFYWYRQILGQKVEFLVSFYNNEISEKSEIFDDQFSVERPDGSNFTLKIRSTKLEDSAMYFCASSEGGRSSYNSPLHFGNGTRLTVT.

This chain links TRBV24-1 with TRBJ1-2, with 7 positions matching TRBD1. V lost 4 bases to trimming and J lost 2 bases; unmatched junction nucleotides: 3. Germline V gives CDR1 KGHDR, CDR2 SFDVKD. The CDR3 is made up of 14 amino acids. CDR3 residues: CATSEATGNYGYTF. CDR3 nucleotide sequence: TGTGCCACCAGTGAGGCGACAGGGAACTATGGCTACACCTTC.

The chain links TRBV7-9 to TRBJ1-2; D not certain. Per germline, CDR1 SEHNR and CDR2 FQNEAQ (reference sequence). Trimming left V 3 bases short and J 2 bases short, with 10 bases between. The CDR3 spans 14 residues. CDR3 loop: CASSFDGLNYGYTF. CDR3 in DNA: TGTGCCAGCAGCTTCGACGGCTTAAACTATGGCTACACCTTC.

The chain joins TRBV27 to TRBJ2-7, with 9 bases lining up with TRBD2. The CDR3 extends over 15 amino acids. After removal of 3 bases from V and 4 bases from J, the junction contained 7 bases not matched to a gene. The germline gives CDR1 MNHEY, CDR2 SMNVEV (reference sequence). The CDR3 reads CASSLGFSGGYEQYF. For the CDR3, the DNA is TGTGCCAGCAGTTTGGGGTTTAGCGGGGGATACGAGCAGTACTTC.

The rearrangement joins TRBV5-1 to TRBJ1-1; D uncertain. This CDR3 is 13 amino acids long. V was trimmed by 3 bases and J by 7 bases, leaving 13 bases between them. Germline lookup yields CDR1 SGHRS and CDR2 YFSETQ. The DNA for the CDR3 is TGCGCCAGCAGCTCCTCCTTAATAGGTGAAGCTTTCTTT. This translates into CASSSSLIGEAFF. The whole variable domain, filled in from reference TRBV5-1 and TRBJ1-1, reads KAGVTQTPRYLIKTRGQQVTLSCSPISGHRSVSWYQQTPGQGLQFLFEYFSETQRNKGNFPGRFSGRQFSNSRSEMNVSTLELGDSALYLCASSSSLIGEAFFGQGTRLTVV.

For this clonotype: It is likely a read error, because the conserved phenylalanine at the end of the CDR3 is missing. This chain joins TRBV20-1 and TRBJ1-1; 8 bases fit TRBD1. The CDR3 has 16 amino acids. V shed 1 base, J shed 0 bases, and the junction held 7 bases outside the gene matches. Germline V gene data show CDR1 as DFQATT and CDR2 as SNEGSKA (reference sequence). CDR3 in DNA: TGCAGTGCTAGAGGTACAGGGGGACGCATGAACACTGAAGCTTTCTCT. Translating gives CSARGTGGRMNTEAFS.

The V and J genes are TRBV29-1 and TRBJ2-5; 8 bases agree with TRBD1. The trim removed 7 bases at V and 4 bases at J, leaving 14 bases unmatched. This CDR3 comprises 15 residues. Germline-derived CDR1 and CDR2 are SQVTM and ANQGSEA. The chain's CDR3 is CSAAPGQALRETQYF. CDR3 nucleotide sequence: TGCAGCGCTGCGCCGGGACAGGCCCTTCGAGAGACCCAGTACTTC.

CDR3 amino acids: CASSWGHGAQYF. The CDR3 bases are TGTGCCAGCAGTTGGGGACACGGGGCGCAGTATTTT. The chain recombines TRBV27 with TRBJ2-3; tentatively, D is TRBD1 (6 bases). Trimming took 4 bases from V and 10 from J, leaving 12 bases between them. There are 12 residues in the CDR3. Germline V lookup: CDR1 MNHEY, CDR2 SMNVEV (reference sequence).

The J gene is TRBJ2-3, the V gene TRBV20-1; no firm D call. Per germline, CDR1 DFQATT and CDR2 SNEGSKA (reference sequence). CDR3 size: 12 residues. V was trimmed by 5 bases and J by 6 bases, leaving 12 bases between them. The CDR3 here is CSARFLLDTQYF. DNA for the CDR3: TGCAGTGCTCGATTCCTACTTGATACGCAGTATTTT.

The CDR3 reads CSAATGAATVYSYEQYF. In DNA, the CDR3 is TGCAGTGCTGCAACAGGGGCCGCAACAGTTTACTCCTACGAGCAGTACTTC. The genes are TRBV20-1 and TRBJ2-7, with TRBD1 identical over 7 bases. Per the germline V gene, CDR1 is DFQATT and CDR2 is SNEGSKA (reference sequence). After removal of 5 bases from V and 0 bases from J, the junction contained 16 bases not matched to a gene. The CDR3 covers 17 residues.

This sequence joins TRBV24-1 and TRBJ2-7; 9 bases fit TRBD1. Germline values: CDR1 KGHDR, CDR2 SFDVKD. The CDR3 is 16 residues long. Unmatched junction bases numbered 10, after V lost 4 bases and J lost 4 bases. The DNA for the CDR3 is TGTGCCACCAGTGAGTCCGGGACAGGGAGAAATTACGAGCAGTACTTC. Translated, it gives CATSESGTGRNYEQYF.

This clonotype was observed a handful of times. The chain links TRBV5-1 to TRBJ1-2, with unresolved D. The CDR3 sequence is 13 residues long. Trimming pared 4 bases from V and 8 bases from J, leaving 15 bases between. From germline, CDR1 is SGHRS and CDR2 YFSETQ. This chain's CDR3 is CASSLDVGQGYTF. DNA for the CDR3: TGCGCCAGCAGCCTCGATGTTGGTCAGGGCTACACCTTC.

This clonotype has more than one count but fewer than ten. This chain links TRBV5-1 with TRBJ1-1, with 7 bases aligning to TRBD1. The V and J ends lost 6 bases and 6 bases, in that order; junction bases with no gene match: 17. The CDR3 runs to 16 residues. Germline assignment: CDR1 SGHRS and CDR2 YFSETQ. CDR3 amino acids: CASTPGEGARYAEAFF. CDR3 DNA sequence: TGCGCCAGCACCCCTGGGGAGGGGGCGCGATATGCTGAAGCTTTCTTT.